This note documents a single T cell receptor (beta chain) sequence. This entry comes from a study of blood T cell repertoires in COVID-19. Background on the study: Whether acute or convalescent, the COVID-19 samples came from the United States, Italy and Spain.

The repertoire was sequenced with immunoSEQ multiplex PCR; TCRdb's copy has only in-frame clones and lacks some. Of 190,000 or so clones listed, approximately 86% are singletons. Across fewer than 25 US areas, participants ranged in age from 18 to 89 years. Each participant's cohort was designated according to participant-reported clinical history. Donors in Cohort 3 counted as recovered after two negative PCRs, clearance, or symptom resolution. Sequencing was done on a sample of PBMCs or T cells enriched from blood (not recorded which). This clonotype originated in a woman aged 30 to 39 who had recovered from COVID-19.

The CDR3, as DNA: TGTGCCAGCAGCACCGCCGGGACAGGGGGAACCGGGGAGCTGTTTTTT. Its protein is CASSTAGTGGTGELFF. The chain is built from TRBV9 and TRBJ2-2; 11 bases map to TRBD1. Trimming removed 4 bases from V and 5 bases from J; junction bases left unmatched: 7. This CDR3 comprises 16 residues. Germline CDR1 and CDR2: SGDLS and YYNGEE.